Following are 14 T cell receptor beta chains from one sample sequenced in a study of OX40 agonist ivuxolimab in advanced cancers. This table comes from immunoSEQ multiplex PCR, and its TCRdb copy is limited to in-frame clones, with some not included. This table holds about 31,000 clones, roughly 82% found once. The sample here was CD4+ or CD8+ T cells sorted from blood, taken in a trial of the OX40 agonist ivuxolimab. The receptors stem from an adult with an advanced solid tumor such as melanoma, head and neck, liver or kidney cancer.

The rearrangement links TRBV5-1 to TRBJ1-1, with a possible D match to TRBD1 (6 bases). The CDR3 spans 15 residues. Germline assignment: CDR1 SGHRS and CDR2 YFSETQ. V was pared by 4 bases and J by 4 bases, with 17 bases between. The CDR3 DNA reads TGCGCCAGCAGCCTTCTAGGGGGAGGTAGCACTGAAGCTTTCTTT. Translating gives CASSLLGGGSTEAFF.

The chain recombines TRBV2 with TRBJ2-4; D unresolved. Germline lookup yields CDR1 SNHLY and CDR2 FYNNEI. V was cut by 2 bases and J by 0 bases, with 11 bases left in between. This CDR3 has 16 amino acids. The CDR3 coding sequence is TGTGCCAGCAGTGAACTTAAGACGTTAGCCAAAAACATTCAGTACTTC. It codes for CASSELKTLAKNIQYF.

The chain links TRBV13 to TRBJ2-1, with a weak D call TRBD2 (5 bases). The CDR3 spans 17 residues. The V gene's germline CDR1 is PRHDT and CDR2 FYEKMQ (reference sequence). The V and J ends lost 7 bases and 0 bases respectively, with 19 bases between them. DNA of the CDR3: TGTGCCAGCACCAGATTTTGGGGTGGGAGCTCCTACAATGAGCAGTTCTTC. This codes for CASTRFWGGSSYNEQFF.

V is TRBV5-1 and J is TRBJ2-7; 7 bases fit TRBD2. Germline V CDR1 and CDR2: SGHRS, YFSETQ. CDR3 length: 14 amino acids. Trimming took 5 bases from V and 0 from J; bases not matched to a gene: 5. CDR3 sequence: CASRWGGDSYEQYF. CDR3 DNA sequence: TGCGCCAGCAGATGGGGGGGAGACTCCTACGAGCAGTACTTC.

The count of this clone is one. DNA for the CDR3: TGTGCCAGCAGGTCCTCTGCGAGCTATGGCTACACCTTC. The encoded protein is CASRSSASYGYTF. The V and J genes are TRBV28 and TRBJ1-2, with D unresolved. Trimming removed 6 bases from V and 4 bases from J, with 12 bases in between. The CDR3 loop spans 13 amino acids. CDR1 is MDHEN, CDR2 SYDVKM, per germline.

The CDR3 protein is CASSQARLVLNTEAFF. The CDR3 DNA sequence: TGCGCCAGCAGCCAAGCAAGATTGGTGTTGAACACTGAAGCTTTCTTT. The J gene is TRBJ1-1, the V gene TRBV4-1; D unclear. V was clipped by 1 base and J by 0 bases, with 12 bases between them. The germline V gene has CDR1 MGHRA and CDR2 YSYEKL. CDR3 length: 16 amino acids.

The CDR3 DNA reads TGTGCCAGCAGCTTGGCCGCCGGGGATGAGACCCAGTACTTC. It encodes CASSLAAGDETQYF. The chain combines TRBV5-6 with TRBJ2-5; possible D gene TRBD2, 5 bases. V dropped 0 bases and J dropped 5 bases, with 11 bases sitting between them. The CDR3 is 14 residues long. Per the germline V gene, CDR1 is SGHDT and CDR2 is YYEEEE.

The chain combines TRBV7-6 with TRBJ2-2; 9 nucleotides align to TRBD1. J was trimmed by 4 bases and V by 0 bases; bases with no gene match: 6. The CDR3 extends over 17 amino acids. CDR1 SGHVS and CDR2 FNYEAQ come from the germline V gene. CDR3 residues: CASSLAGQGTGTGELFF. DNA for the CDR3: TGTGCCAGCAGCTTAGCCGGACAGGGGACGGGCACCGGGGAGCTGTTTTTT.

This rearrangement joins TRBV14 to TRBJ2-7, with a weak D call TRBD1 (6 bases). V lost 1 base to trimming and J lost 4 bases, with 11 bases between them. CDR1 is SGHDN and CDR2 is FVKESK in the germline V gene. The CDR3 runs to 14 residues. The CDR3 DNA follows: TGTGCCAGCAGCCAAGGAGACAGGTTGTACGAGCAGTACTTC. Translated, it gives CASSQGDRLYEQYF.

This chain links TRBV7-8 with TRBJ2-7; TRBD1 aligns across 8 bases. This CDR3 is 14 amino acids long. Trimming at V came to 3 bases and at J to 6 bases, leaving 7 bases not matched to a gene. Germline V gene data show CDR1 as SGHVS and CDR2 as FQNEAQ. The CDR3 loop is CASSLGAGGSEQYF. The CDR3 coding sequence is TGTGCCAGCAGCTTGGGGGCAGGGGGCTCCGAGCAGTACTTC. Looking up the rest from reference TRBV7-8 and TRBJ2-7 gives the full variable domain: GAGVSQSPRYKVAKRGQDVALRCDPISGHVSLFWYQQALGQGPEFLTYFQNEAQLDKSGLPSDRFFAERPEGSVSTLKIQRTQQEDSAVYLCASSLGAGGSEQYFGPGTRLTVT.

This chain links TRBV21-1 with TRBJ2-7; TRBD1, as called in the table, went unchecked against the DNA. TRBV21-1 is shown as a pseudogene. The CDR3 loop spans 15 amino acids. CDR3 sequence reads: CASSKDQGSTYEQYF. The CDR3 DNA reads as TGTGCCAGCAGCAAAGACCAGGGGTCCACCTACGAGCAGTACTTC.

The CDR3 reads CTSSQDKGRGQGAFDTQYF. The CDR3 DNA reads TGCACCAGCAGCCAAGATAAAGGTCGAGGACAGGGGGCGTTTGATACGCAGTATTTT. The chain carries TRBV1 and TRBJ2-3; no check of the table's D call, TRBD1, against the DNA was made. TRBV1 represents a pseudogene. CDR3 length: 19 residues.

This clone has just a few counts. The chain has TRBV23-1 and TRBJ1-5; TRBD1 aligns across 9 bases. TRBV23-1 is an open reading frame whose function is uncertain. The trim removed 0 bases at V and 11 bases at J, leaving 11 bases unmatched. The CDR3 length is 16 residues. The CDR3 DNA is TGCGCCAGCAGTCAATCCGTCGGGACAGGGTCAGAGACCCAGCATTTT. Translating gives CASSQSVGTGSETQHF.

CDR3 region: CASSVGGGGYTGELFF. CDR3 bases: TGTGCCAGCAGCGTAGGAGGGGGCGGTTACACCGGGGAGCTGTTTTTT. The V gene is TRBV9, the J gene TRBJ2-2; 7 bases map to TRBD1. This CDR3 spans 16 amino acids. Looked up from germline, CDR1 is SGDLS and CDR2 is YYNGEE. The junction had 5 bases not matched to a gene; V was cut back by 0 bases and J by 3 bases.